This TCR beta chain was found in a study of cytomegalovirus exposure and HLA in healthy donors. CDR3 length equals 15 residues. The germline gives CDR1 KGHSH, CDR2 LQKENI. Trimming took 3 bases from V and 5 from J; bases not matched to a gene: 6. Findings of the study overall: Several of the most significant clusters were apparently associated with common viral pathogens in a later analysis.

In the PCR, 60 Vbeta and 13 Jbeta primers were used. Profiling relied on immunoSEQ multiplex PCR, and the TCRdb table lists in-frame clones only, not all of them. The table includes 210,000 or so clones, about 88% detected once. In the case of this clone: The antigen is not known.

This TCR was sampled from a girl aged 2 to 10 in good health and CMV-seronegative. The sequenced sample consisted of PBMCs. The gene calls are TRBV18 and TRBJ2-5; 10 bases map to TRBD1. CDR3 in DNA: TGTGCCAGCTCACCGGGACAGGGGTTAAGGGAGACCCAGTACTTC. Amino acid sequence: CASSPGQGLRETQYF.